This T cell receptor (beta chain) was identified during a study of blood T cell repertoires in COVID-19. On the study more broadly: Samples came from the United States, Italy and Spain, spanning acute and convalescent COVID-19. T cells, B-cell-depleted T cells, or PBMCs provided the cDNA or gDNA that served as material.

In the authors' workflow: It was from reference gene primer amplification that nucleated cell counts were estimated. Produced via immunoSEQ multiplex PCR; TCRdb's table is partial and in-frame only. For V, J and clone size, that table is used; D and trimming come from the DNA. The data hold about 140,000 clones, with around 84% observed a single time. This CDR3 region has 16 residues. Per the germline V gene, CDR1 is SGHVS and CDR2 is FQNEAQ. V lost 0 bases and J lost 9; bases outside the gene matches: 6. This clonotype originated in a man aged 55-75 years with active or convalescent COVID-19. The rearrangement joins TRBV7-8 to TRBJ2-1; 12 bases match TRBD2. Sequencing used peripheral blood. The CDR3 DNA reads as TGTGCCAGCAGCTTAGCTCTAGCGGGAGGGCAAAGTGAGCAGTTCTTC. It specifies CASSLALAGGQSEQFF.